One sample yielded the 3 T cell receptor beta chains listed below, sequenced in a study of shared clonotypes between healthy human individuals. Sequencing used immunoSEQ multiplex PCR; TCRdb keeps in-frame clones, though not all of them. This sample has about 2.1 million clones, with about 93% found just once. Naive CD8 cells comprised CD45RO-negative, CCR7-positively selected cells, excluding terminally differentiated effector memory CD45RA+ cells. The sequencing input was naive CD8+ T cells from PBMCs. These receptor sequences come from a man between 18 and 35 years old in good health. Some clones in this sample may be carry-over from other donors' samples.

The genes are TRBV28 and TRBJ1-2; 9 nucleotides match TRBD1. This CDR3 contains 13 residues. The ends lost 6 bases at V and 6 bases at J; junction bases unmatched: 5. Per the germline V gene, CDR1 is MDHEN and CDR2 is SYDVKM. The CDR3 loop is CASSWGDRDGYTF. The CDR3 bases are TGTGCCAGCAGCTGGGGGGACAGGGATGGCTACACCTTC.

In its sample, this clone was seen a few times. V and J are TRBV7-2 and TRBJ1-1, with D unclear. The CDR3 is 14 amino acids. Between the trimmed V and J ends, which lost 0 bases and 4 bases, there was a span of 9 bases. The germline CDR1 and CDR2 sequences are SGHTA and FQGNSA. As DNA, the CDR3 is TGTGCCAGCAGCTTAGCAGGGCATGTCACTGAAGCTTTCTTT. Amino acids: CASSLAGHVTEAFF.

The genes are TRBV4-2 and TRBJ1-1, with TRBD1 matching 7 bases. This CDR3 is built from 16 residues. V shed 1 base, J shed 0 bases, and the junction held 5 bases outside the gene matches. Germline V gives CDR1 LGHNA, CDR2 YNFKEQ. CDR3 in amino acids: CASSQGQGQLNTEAFF. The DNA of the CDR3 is TGTGCCAGCAGCCAAGGACAGGGACAGTTGAACACTGAAGCTTTCTTT.